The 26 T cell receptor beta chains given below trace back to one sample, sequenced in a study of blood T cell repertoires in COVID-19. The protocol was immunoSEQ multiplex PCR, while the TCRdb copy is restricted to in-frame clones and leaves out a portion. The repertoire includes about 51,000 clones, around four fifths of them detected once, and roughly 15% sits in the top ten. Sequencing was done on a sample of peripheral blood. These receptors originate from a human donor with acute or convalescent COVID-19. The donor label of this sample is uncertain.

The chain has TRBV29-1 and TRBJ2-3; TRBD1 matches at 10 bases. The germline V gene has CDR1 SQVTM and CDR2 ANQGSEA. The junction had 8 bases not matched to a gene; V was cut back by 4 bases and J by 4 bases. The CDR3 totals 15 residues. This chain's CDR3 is CSVAKSGTGADTQYF. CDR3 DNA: TGCAGCGTTGCAAAATCCGGGACAGGGGCAGATACGCAGTATTTT.

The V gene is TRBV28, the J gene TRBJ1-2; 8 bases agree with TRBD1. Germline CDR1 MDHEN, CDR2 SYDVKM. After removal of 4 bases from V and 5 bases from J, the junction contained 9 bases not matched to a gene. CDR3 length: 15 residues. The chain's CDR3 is CASSWTGRGPYGYTF. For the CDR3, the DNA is TGTGCCAGCAGTTGGACAGGGAGGGGGCCTTATGGCTACACCTTC.

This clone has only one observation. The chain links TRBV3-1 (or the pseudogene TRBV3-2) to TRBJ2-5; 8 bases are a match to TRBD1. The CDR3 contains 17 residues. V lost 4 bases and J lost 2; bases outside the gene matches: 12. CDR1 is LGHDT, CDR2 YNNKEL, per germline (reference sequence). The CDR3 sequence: CASSRGAPQGAQETQYF. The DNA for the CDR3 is TGTGCCAGCAGCCGCGGAGCCCCGCAGGGGGCTCAAGAGACCCAGTACTTC.

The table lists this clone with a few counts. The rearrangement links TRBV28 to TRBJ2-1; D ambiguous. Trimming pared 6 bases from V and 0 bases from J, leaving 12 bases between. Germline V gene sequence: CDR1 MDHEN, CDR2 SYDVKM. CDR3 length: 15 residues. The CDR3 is CASRLRPLSYNEQFF. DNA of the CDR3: TGTGCCAGCAGGCTGCGTCCCCTCTCCTACAATGAGCAGTTCTTC.

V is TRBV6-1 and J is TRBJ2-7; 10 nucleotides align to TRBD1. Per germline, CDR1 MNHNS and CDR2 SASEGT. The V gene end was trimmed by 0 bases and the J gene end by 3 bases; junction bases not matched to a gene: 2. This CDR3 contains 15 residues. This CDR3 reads CASSEAGTGDYEQYF. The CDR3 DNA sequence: TGTGCCAGCAGTGAAGCCGGGACAGGGGACTACGAGCAGTACTTC.

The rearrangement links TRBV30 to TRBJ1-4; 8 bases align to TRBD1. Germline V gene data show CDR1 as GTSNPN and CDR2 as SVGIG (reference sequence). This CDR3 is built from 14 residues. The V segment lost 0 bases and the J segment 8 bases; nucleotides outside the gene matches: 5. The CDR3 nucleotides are TGTGCCTGGAGTGTAGGACAGGGTTGGGAAAAACTGTTTTTT. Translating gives CAWSVGQGWEKLFF.

This CDR3 reads CASSPLSGTGMETQYF. The DNA for the CDR3 is TGTGCCAGCAGCCCACTGAGCGGGACAGGGATGGAGACCCAGTACTTC. J is TRBJ2-5 and V is TRBV7-2; 9 bases align to TRBD1. The V gene's germline CDR1 is SGHTA and CDR2 FQGNSA. The CDR3 extends over 16 amino acids. Trimming removed 5 bases from V and 5 bases from J; junction bases left unmatched: 12.

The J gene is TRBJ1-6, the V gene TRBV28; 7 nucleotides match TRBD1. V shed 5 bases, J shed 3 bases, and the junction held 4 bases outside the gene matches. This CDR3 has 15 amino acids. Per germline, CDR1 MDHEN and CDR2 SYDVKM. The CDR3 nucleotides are TGTGCCAGCAGTCAGGGGGGCCTCTATAATTCACCCCTCCACTTT. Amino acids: CASSQGGLYNSPLHF.

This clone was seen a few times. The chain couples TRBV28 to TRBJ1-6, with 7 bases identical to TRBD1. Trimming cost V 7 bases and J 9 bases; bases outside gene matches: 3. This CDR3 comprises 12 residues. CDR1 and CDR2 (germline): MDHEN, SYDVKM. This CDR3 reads CASIQGGSPLHF. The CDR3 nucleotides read TGTGCCAGCATTCAGGGGGGTTCACCCCTCCACTTT.

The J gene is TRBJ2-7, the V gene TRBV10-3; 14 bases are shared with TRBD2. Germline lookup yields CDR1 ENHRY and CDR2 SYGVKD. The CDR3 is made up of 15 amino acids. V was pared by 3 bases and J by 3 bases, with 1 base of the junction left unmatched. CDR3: CAISDGLAGGYEQYF. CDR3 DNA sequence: TGTGCCATCAGTGATGGACTAGCGGGAGGCTACGAGCAGTACTTC.

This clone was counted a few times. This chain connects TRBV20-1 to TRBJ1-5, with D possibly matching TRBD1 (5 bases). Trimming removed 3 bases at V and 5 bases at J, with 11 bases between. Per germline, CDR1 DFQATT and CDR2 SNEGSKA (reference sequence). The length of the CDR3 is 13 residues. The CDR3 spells CSASRGLDQPQHF. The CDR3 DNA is TGCAGTGCTAGTCGGGGGTTGGATCAGCCCCAGCATTTT.

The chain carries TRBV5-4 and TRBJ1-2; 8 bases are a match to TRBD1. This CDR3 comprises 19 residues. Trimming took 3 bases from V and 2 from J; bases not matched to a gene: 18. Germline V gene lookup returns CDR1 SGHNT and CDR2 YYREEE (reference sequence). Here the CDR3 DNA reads TGTGCCAGCAGCTACCGCATCGACAGGGGCAGTAGGGGAAACTATGGCTACACCTTC. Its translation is CASSYRIDRGSRGNYGYTF.

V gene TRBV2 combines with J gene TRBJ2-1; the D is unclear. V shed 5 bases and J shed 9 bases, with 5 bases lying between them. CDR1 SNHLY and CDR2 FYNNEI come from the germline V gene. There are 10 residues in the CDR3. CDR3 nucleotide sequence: TGTGCCAGCAGTTATAGTGAGCAGTTCTTC. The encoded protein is CASSYSEQFF. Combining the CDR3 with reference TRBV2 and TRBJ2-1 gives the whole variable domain EPEVTQTPSHQVTQMGQEVILRCVPISNHLYFYWYRQILGQKVEFLVSFYNNEISEKSEIFDDQFSVERPDGSNFTLKIRSTKLEDSAMYFCASSYSEQFFGPGTRLTVL.

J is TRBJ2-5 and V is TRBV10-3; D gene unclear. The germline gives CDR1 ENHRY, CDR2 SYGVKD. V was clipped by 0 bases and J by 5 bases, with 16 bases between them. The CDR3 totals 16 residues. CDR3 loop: CAISESNVLEPETQYF. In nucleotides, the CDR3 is TGTGCCATCAGTGAGTCGAATGTCTTGGAGCCGGAGACCCAGTACTTC.

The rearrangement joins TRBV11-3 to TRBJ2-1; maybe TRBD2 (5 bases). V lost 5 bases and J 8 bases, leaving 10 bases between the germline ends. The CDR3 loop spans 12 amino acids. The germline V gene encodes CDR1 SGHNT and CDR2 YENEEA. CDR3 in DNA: TGTGCCAGCAGCAGCCGGACTTATGAGCAGTTCTTC. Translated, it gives CASSSRTYEQFF.

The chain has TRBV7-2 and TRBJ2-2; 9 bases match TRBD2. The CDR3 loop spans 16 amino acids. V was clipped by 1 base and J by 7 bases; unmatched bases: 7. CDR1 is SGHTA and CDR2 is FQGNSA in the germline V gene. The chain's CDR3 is CASSLEAGGLSGELFF. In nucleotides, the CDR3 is TGTGCCAGCAGCTTAGAGGCGGGGGGGCTAAGCGGGGAGCTGTTTTTT.

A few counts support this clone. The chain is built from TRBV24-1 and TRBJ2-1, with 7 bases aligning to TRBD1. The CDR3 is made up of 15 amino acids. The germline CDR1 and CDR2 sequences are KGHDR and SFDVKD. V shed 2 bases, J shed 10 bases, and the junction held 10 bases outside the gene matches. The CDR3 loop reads CATSDSGTVSNEQFF. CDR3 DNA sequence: TGTGCCACCAGTGATTCCGGGACAGTGAGTAACGAGCAGTTCTTC.

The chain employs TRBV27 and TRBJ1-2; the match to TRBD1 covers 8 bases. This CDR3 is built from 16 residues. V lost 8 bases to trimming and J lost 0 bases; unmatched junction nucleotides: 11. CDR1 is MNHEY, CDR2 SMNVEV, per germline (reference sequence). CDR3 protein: CASRSPGTGSNYGYTF. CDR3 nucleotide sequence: TGTGCCAGCCGGAGCCCCGGGACAGGTTCTAACTATGGCTACACCTTC.

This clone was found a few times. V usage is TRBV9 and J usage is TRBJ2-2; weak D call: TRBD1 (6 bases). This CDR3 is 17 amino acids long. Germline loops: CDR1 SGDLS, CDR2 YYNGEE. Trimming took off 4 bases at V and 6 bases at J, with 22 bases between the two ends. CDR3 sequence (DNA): TGTGCCAGCAGCCCCCTAGGATTACAGGGACCCTCCGGGGAGCTGTTTTTT. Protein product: CASSPLGLQGPSGELFF.

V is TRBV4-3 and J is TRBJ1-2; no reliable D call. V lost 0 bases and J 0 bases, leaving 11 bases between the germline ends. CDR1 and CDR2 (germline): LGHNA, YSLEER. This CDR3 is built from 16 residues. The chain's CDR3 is CASSQETQTANYGYTF. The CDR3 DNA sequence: TGCGCCAGCAGCCAAGAAACGCAAACGGCTAACTATGGCTACACCTTC.

The CDR3 loop reads CASSQDNSYEQYF. The CDR3 DNA sequence: TGTGCCAGCAGCCAAGATAACAGCTACGAGCAGTACTTC. The V gene is TRBV4-2, the J gene TRBJ2-7; no clear D. The CDR3 extends over 13 amino acids. Germline CDR1 LGHNA, CDR2 YNFKEQ. Trimming removed 0 bases at V and 3 bases at J, with 6 bases between.

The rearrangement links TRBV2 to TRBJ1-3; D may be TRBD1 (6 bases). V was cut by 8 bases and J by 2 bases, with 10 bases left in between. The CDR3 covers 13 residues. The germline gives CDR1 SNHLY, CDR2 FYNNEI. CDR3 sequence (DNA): TGTGCCAGCCTACAGGGTGCTGGAAACACCATATATTTT. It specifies CASLQGAGNTIYF.

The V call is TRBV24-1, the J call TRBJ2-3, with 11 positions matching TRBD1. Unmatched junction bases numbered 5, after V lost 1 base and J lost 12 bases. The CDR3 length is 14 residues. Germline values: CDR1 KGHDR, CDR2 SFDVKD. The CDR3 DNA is TGTGCCACCAGTGATTTAGGGACAGGGGGTGTCCAGTATTTT. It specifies CATSDLGTGGVQYF.

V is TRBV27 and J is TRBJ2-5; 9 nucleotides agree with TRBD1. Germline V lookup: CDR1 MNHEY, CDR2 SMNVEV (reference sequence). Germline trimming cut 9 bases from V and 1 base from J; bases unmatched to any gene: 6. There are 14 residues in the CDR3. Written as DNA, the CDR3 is TGTGCCAGTCGACAGGGGGGTGGCCAAGAGACCCAGTACTTC. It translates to CASRQGGGQETQYF.

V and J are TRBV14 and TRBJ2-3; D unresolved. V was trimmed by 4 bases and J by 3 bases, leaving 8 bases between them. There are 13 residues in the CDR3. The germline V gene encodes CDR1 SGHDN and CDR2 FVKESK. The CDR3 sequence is CASSRERTDTQYF. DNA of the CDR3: TGTGCCAGCAGCCGCGAGCGTACAGATACGCAGTATTTT. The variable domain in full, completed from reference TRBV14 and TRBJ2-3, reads EAGVTQFPSHSVIEKGQTVTLRCDPISGHDNLYWYRRVMGKEIKFLLHFVKESKQDESGMPNNRFLAERTGGTYSTLKVQPAELEDSGVYFCASSRERTDTQYFGPGTRLTVL.

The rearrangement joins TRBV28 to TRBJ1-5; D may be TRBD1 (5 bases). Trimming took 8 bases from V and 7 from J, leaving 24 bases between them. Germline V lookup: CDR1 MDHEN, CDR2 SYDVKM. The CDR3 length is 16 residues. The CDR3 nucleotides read TGTGCCAGCCGTACCCCCACAGGTCCCGGGGGACAGCCCCAGCATTTT. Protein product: CASRTPTGPGGQPQHF.